The present TCR beta chain was sequenced within a study of blood T cells in healthy people across ages. A single count supports this clonotype. Its antigen remains unidentified. The study recruited healthy Caucasian donors from Russia who were aged about 6 to 100. General observations from the study: More naive CD4+ cells and higher diversity were found in long-lived than in aged donors.

The ends were cut back, 3 bases at V and 7 bases at J, with 15 bases in the middle. The germline gives CDR1 MDHEN, CDR2 SYDVKM. This CDR3 is 14 amino acids long. Alongside a J-beta primer mix, a sample-barcoded 5' primer served in a second PCR lasting about 7 to 12 cycles. TCRdb reprocessed the 5' RACE reads with MiXCR, giving one entry per CDR3 protein. Found here are 600,000 to 1,000,000 distinct CDR3 sequences, 58% of them singletons; the top ten hold around 22%. Sequencing was carried out using blood. The clonotype comes from a man aged 30-40 years in good health. The chain is built from TRBV28 and TRBJ1-2, with D hard to call. This CDR3 is CASSLVIDLSGYTF. In DNA form, the CDR3 reads TGTGCCAGCAGTTTGGTTATCGATTTATCTGGCTACACCTTC.